A selection of T cell receptor beta chains follows, all from one sample in a study of T cell repertoires in cytomegalovirus infection. TCRdb used MiXCR to reprocess the reads, holding one entry per CDR3 protein. Found here are about 250,000 distinct CDR3 sequences, about a sixth of them singletons; the top ten hold approximately 51%. Sequences were obtained from CD8+ T cells from PBMCs. All receptors derive from a human donor in good health (CMV status not recorded). Some clones in this sample may be carry-over from other donors' samples. Each CDR3 is given with its conserved first and last residue. The D gene is left open where the match is weak. Part of the rows lack a size; the others show once, few, many or a class for expanded clones.

TRBV7-9	TRBD1	TRBJ2-4	.	CASSYRTGDIQYF	TGTGCCAGCAGCTACAGAACAGGGGACATTCAGTACTTC
TRBV5-6	.	TRBJ1-5	.	CASSFSEQGQAQPQHF	TGTGCCAGCAGCTTTTCGGAGCAGGGTCAAGCTCAGCCCCAGCATTTT
TRBV12-3/TRBV12-4	TRBD2	TRBJ2-1	.	CASSLKGASGGLGYNEQFF	TGTGCCAGCAGTCTAAAGGGTGCTAGCGGGGGGTTAGGCTACAATGAGCAGTTCTTC
TRBV20-1	TRBD1	TRBJ2-7	few	CSARDRMGSYEQYF	TGCAGTGCCCGGGACAGAATGGGCTCCTACGAGCAGTACTTC
TRBV7-9	TRBD1	TRBJ1-1	many	CASSPTGEPNTEAFF	TGTGCCAGCAGCCCCACAGGGGAACCGAACACTGAAGCTTTCTTT
TRBV6-6	.	TRBJ2-6	few	CASSYLSGGRTGANVLTF	TGTGCCAGCAGTTATCTCTCCGGGGGCCGCACTGGGGCCAACGTCCTGACTTTC
TRBV6-2/TRBV6-3	.	TRBJ1-1	many	CASSEEEPVTPRGTEAFF	TGTGCCAGCAGCGAAGAAGAGCCCGTAACACCCCGAGGCACTGAAGCTTTCTTT
TRBV28	TRBD1	TRBJ1-6	.	CASAPGQGYDRSPLHF	TGTGCCAGCGCTCCCGGACAGGGTTACGATCGATCACCCCTCCACTTT
TRBV7-8	TRBD1	TRBJ1-5	many	CASSLGQGAGNQPQHF	TGTGCCAGCAGCCTCGGACAGGGGGCGGGCAATCAGCCCCAGCATTTT
TRBV6-2/TRBV6-3	.	TRBJ2-5	.	CASSYSNGARETQYF	TGTGCCAGCAGTTACTCGAACGGGGCGAGAGAGACCCAGTACTTC
TRBV5-1	.	TRBJ1-1	few	CASSLGDLYTEAFF	TGCGCCAGCAGCTTGGGTGACCTGTACACTGAAGCTTTCTTT
TRBV19	.	TRBJ1-5	few	CASSNGRPSNQPQHF	TGTGCCAGTAGTAATGGCAGGCCCAGCAATCAGCCCCAGCATTTT
TRBV20-1	.	TRBJ1-1	.	CSARLGEAEAFF	TGCAGTGCTAGACTCGGAGAGGCTGAAGCTTTCTTT
TRBV20-1	.	TRBJ1-6	few	CSARDPSGLSDSPLHF	TGCAGTGCTAGAGATCCCTCGGGTCTTTCGGATTCACCCCTCCACTTT
TRBV5-6	.	TRBJ2-1	.	CASRAQTGTRGEQFF	TGTGCCAGCAGGGCTCAGACCGGGACCCGGGGTGAGCAGTTCTTC
TRBV7-6	.	TRBJ1-1	few	CASSFPAATGRTEAFF	TGTGCCAGCAGCTTTCCCGCAGCTACAGGGAGGACTGAAGCTTTCTTT
TRBV7-8	.	TRBJ2-5	few	CASSFRGGGRETQYF	TGTGCCAGCAGCTTTCGAGGAGGGGGGCGAGAGACCCAGTACTTC
TRBV7-9	.	TRBJ1-6	.	CASSLGQNQNSPLHF	TGTGCCAGCAGCTTAGGGCAGAATCAGAATTCACCCCTGCACTTT
TRBV7-9	TRBD1	TRBJ1-1	many	CASSFSQGQGDTEAFF	TGTGCCAGCAGCTTTTCACAAGGACAGGGCGACACTGAAGCTTTCTTT
TRBV7-2	.	TRBJ2-7	many	CASSLSEGIPYEQYF	TGTGCCAGCAGCCTCAGCGAAGGAATCCCCTACGAGCAGTACTTC
TRBV12-3/TRBV12-4	.	TRBJ1-1	many	CASSHTSTEAFF	TGTGCCAGCAGTCACACGAGCACTGAAGCTTTCTTT
TRBV9	TRBD2	TRBJ2-5	.	CASSGERGQETQYF	TGTGCCAGCAGCGGCGAGCGGGGGCAAGAGACCCAGTACTTC
TRBV20-1	TRBD2	TRBJ2-7	few	CSARDTSRGGSSYEQYF	TGCAGTGCTAGAGATACCTCGCGGGGGGGAAGCTCCTACGAGCAGTACTTC
TRBV6-6	.	TRBJ2-7	.	CASSYFEDWSSYEQYF	TGTGCCAGCAGTTACTTTGAAGACTGGAGCTCCTACGAGCAGTACTTC
TRBV14	.	TRBJ2-1	.	CASSQARGQNAYNEQFF	TGTGCCAGCAGCCAAGCGCGGGGGCAGAACGCCTACAATGAGCAGTTCTTC
TRBV29-1	.	TRBJ1-1	few	CSVEGYGAPEAFF	TGCAGCGTTGAGGGTTACGGGGCACCAGAAGCTTTCTTT
TRBV5-6	.	TRBJ1-2	.	CASSPSGGELYGYTF	TGTGCCAGCAGCCCCTCGGGGGGAGAGCTGTATGGCTACACCTTC
TRBV11-2	TRBD1	TRBJ2-7	many	CASSRGQDIYYEQYF	TGTGCCAGCAGCCGGGGACAGGACATTTACTACGAGCAGTACTTC
TRBV7-4	TRBD1	TRBJ2-7	.	CASSFFRGQGADEQYF	TGTGCCAGCAGCTTCTTTCGAGGGCAGGGGGCCGACGAGCAGTACTTC
TRBV6-1	TRBD2	TRBJ2-3	.	CASTRGGTDTQYF	TGTGCCAGCACGCGGGGGGGCACAGATACGCAGTATTTT
TRBV6-5	TRBD1	TRBJ1-1	few	CASSDVFGQGVNTEAFF	TGTGCCAGCAGTGATGTGTTCGGACAGGGGGTAAACACTGAAGCTTTCTTT
TRBV7-9	.	TRBJ1-1	many	CASSLGTEAFF	TGTGCCAGCAGCTTGGGCACTGAAGCTTTCTTT
TRBV6-5	.	TRBJ1-4	few	CASGTANEKLFF	TGTGCCAGTGGGACGGCCAATGAAAAACTGTTTTTT
TRBV7-8	TRBD1	TRBJ2-6	many	CASSPLTGQGEPKRANVLTF	TGTGCCAGCAGCCCCCTGACGGGACAGGGAGAGCCCAAGAGAGCCAACGTCCTGACTTTC
TRBV7-9	TRBD1	TRBJ2-1	many	CASRLDRGENNEQFF	TGTGCCAGCAGACTGGACAGGGGTGAAAACAATGAGCAGTTCTTC
TRBV4-3	TRBD1	TRBJ2-1	few	CASSQGQGYEQFF	TGCGCCAGCAGCCAGGGACAGGGCTATGAGCAGTTCTTC
TRBV2	.	TRBJ2-1	.	CASSVAAGSSYNEQFF	TGTGCCAGCAGTGTAGCGGCAGGTAGCTCCTACAATGAGCAGTTCTTC
TRBV7-2	TRBD2	TRBJ2-5	many	CASSLGLAGIQETQYF	TGTGCCAGCAGCCTCGGACTAGCGGGTATTCAAGAGACCCAGTACTTC
TRBV10-3	.	TRBJ1-1	few	CAISVGNMNTEAFF	TGTGCCATCAGTGTTGGCAACATGAACACTGAAGCTTTCTTT
TRBV7-9	TRBD1	TRBJ1-4	many	CASSGTGFNEKLFF	TGTGCCAGCAGCGGGACAGGCTTTAATGAAAAACTGTTTTTT
TRBV19	TRBD1	TRBJ2-1	.	CTSSLEGQGYNEQFF	TGTACCAGTAGCCTCGAGGGACAGGGTTACAATGAGCAGTTCTTC
TRBV12-3/TRBV12-4	TRBD1	TRBJ2-5	.	CASSHNRGEETQYF	TGTGCCAGCAGCCATAACAGGGGAGAAGAGACCCAGTACTTC
TRBV29-1	.	TRBJ2-1	.	CSVEDYEHEGNEQFF	TGCAGCGTTGAAGATTACGAGCATGAAGGCAATGAGCAGTTCTTC
TRBV28	.	TRBJ1-4	many	CASSTGTAHGLFF	TGTGCCAGCAGCACAGGGACCGCCCATGGACTGTTTTTT
TRBV4-1	.	TRBJ2-7	few	CASSQDRISVTYEQYF	TGCGCCAGCAGCCAGGATCGTATCTCCGTAACCTACGAGCAGTACTTC
TRBV29-1	.	TRBJ1-2	.	CSVVTGEGYGYTF	TGCAGCGTAGTGACAGGCGAGGGCTATGGCTACACCTTC
TRBV20-1	TRBD1	TRBJ1-2	few	CSASPPTGVLYGYTF	TGCAGTGCTAGTCCCCCGACAGGGGTACTCTATGGCTACACCTTC
TRBV7-9	TRBD1	TRBJ1-1	many	CASSSTRQGDTEAFF	TGTGCCAGCAGCTCGACTAGGCAGGGGGACACTGAAGCTTTCTTT
TRBV7-2	.	TRBJ2-7	many	CASSLQSRYEQYF	TGTGCCAGCAGCTTACAAAGTCGCTACGAGCAGTACTTC
TRBV7-9	.	TRBJ1-3	many	CASSPRGLTIYF	TGTGCCAGCAGCCCCCGCGGGCTCACCATATATTTT
TRBV20-1	.	TRBJ1-1	many	CSAQRVIEAFF	TGCAGTGCTCAGAGGGTGATTGAAGCTTTCTTT
TRBV12-3/TRBV12-4	TRBD1	TRBJ1-5	many	CASSEPGQGPQPQHF	TGTGCCAGCAGCGAACCGGGACAGGGGCCCCAGCCCCAGCATTTT
TRBV29-1	.	TRBJ1-1	many	CSVSGRGPMNTEAFF	TGCAGCGTTAGCGGAAGGGGACCCATGAACACTGAAGCTTTCTTT
TRBV7-2	.	TRBJ1-1	many	CASSWLEGRAEAFF	TGTGCCAGCAGCTGGCTGGAGGGGAGGGCTGAAGCTTTCTTT
TRBV2	.	TRBJ2-1	many	CASSLPRGAPTYNEQFF	TGTGCCAGCAGTCTTCCAAGAGGGGCTCCGACGTACAATGAGCAGTTCTTC